This TCR beta chain was captured by sequencing in a study of cytomegalovirus exposure and HLA in healthy donors listed by TCRdb under 2017. Regarding the research as a whole: According to an earlier analysis of around 600 of the donors, about 179 million T cells yielded some 120 million unique TCR beta sequences and 276 Gb of sequence data. The study was designed to test whether signatures of past pathogen exposure could be identified by cataloging public T cell receptors. All discovery cohort repertoires had been generated on a single sequencing platform. To study patterns of TCR occurrence, a later analysis re-analyzed previously published TCR beta repertoires from 600 to 750 donors and added high-resolution HLA genotyping. A later genetic analysis took genome-wide SNP genotypes for about 55% of the roughly 670 donors and used that subset as a discovery cohort. Four to six DR-DQ haplotypes were handled as single units for association and clustering, since linkage in the cohort was strong. Donor age, sex, ethnicity and CMV serostatus were collected together with the repertoire data. To predict cytomegalovirus infection status, the study combined high-throughput TCR immunosequencing, statistical association of individual TCRs with disease status, and machine learning. To decide whether each TCR beta V gene segment behaved as functional or pseudogenic, an earlier analysis of 587 of the donors relied on high-throughput TCR beta sequencing. Across 300 to 400 genotyped donors of the cohort, an average of roughly 200,000 unique TCR beta nucleotide sequences per donor were sequenced, and roughly 18% of those sequences were non-productive. The genetic ancestry cluster associated with self-reported Caucasian donors included 81% of the 300 to 450 genotyped donors. A separate validation cohort of approximately 120 different subjects was used in addition to the roughly 720-subject first cohort. Class I and class II HLA loci were covered by the typing at four-digit resolution. Rather than drawing on any new phenotypic data, the later analysis identified candidate immune exposures from TCR beta sequences and the way those sequences occurred across donors. The T cell repertoires of 700 or so subjects were profiled by immunosequencing and related to cytomegalovirus serostatus. The number of typed donors differed by locus: about 620-630 for A, B, C, DRB1 and DQB1; 522 for DQA1; some 610 for DPA1; and about 470 for DPB1. About 280 gigabases of sequencing data and around 85 million unique TCR sequences made up an early release that covered about 640 HLA-typed donors.

The cohort was made up of about 670 healthy bone marrow donors. All cohort members were sampled while nominally healthy, although unrecorded immune exposures were likely present. The donor tested CMV seronegative and was one of the 352 seronegative cohort members. Each donor provided a peripheral blood sample, and peripheral blood mononuclear cells were used for TCR beta sequencing. Genomic DNA extraction from the blood cell samples was performed with the Qiagen DNeasy Blood Extraction Kit. To note about this clone: Its antigen specificity is not known. No much larger clone exists at a distance of one base, and base qualities are not known.

Measured from the cysteine to the phenylalanine, the CDR3 is 14 residues long. The read is trimmed to its CDR3 DNA, 42 bases read in frame from base 1. The germline V gene encodes CDR1 MDHEN and CDR2 SYDVKM. Cut back by 11 bases and 1 base, the V and J ends lie 12 bases apart. The library was built by means of the immunoSEQ multiplex PCR assay. For the multiplex PCR, a mixture combining 60 forward primers for TCR Vbeta segments and 13 reverse primers for TCR Jbeta segments was used. The CDR3 region of rearranged TCR beta genes was amplified from genomic DNA by a multiplex PCR assay. On the Illumina HiSeq System, the amplified TCR beta libraries were sequenced as 87-base-pair reads. In the source study's methods: A later analysis counted 65 million to 90 million unique TCR beta chains across the 666 repertoires, and roughly 10 million of these chains were shared by at least two donors. A nearest-neighbor algorithm error-corrected the raw reads and collapsed the reads into unique sequences, merging closely related sequences to remove PCR and sequencing errors. Alignment of CDR3 sequences to IMGT reference sequences was used to assign V, D and J gene segments. For a sequence to be retained, a match of at least six nucleotides was required to both a V gene segment and a J gene segment. A rearrangement was called productive if the CDR3 had no stop codons and remained in frame with V and J, and every other rearrangement was called non-productive. Following IMGT convention, CDR3 was defined as the stretch from the second conserved V-encoded cysteine up to the conserved J-encoded phenylalanine. In an earlier analysis of around 640 of the donors, sequences lacking an unambiguous match to a single V gene segment were excluded. In an earlier analysis of several hundred of the donors, V segments were called functional above 56.7% productive rearrangements and were called segregating when the between-donor standard deviation exceeded 5%. To diagnose cytomegalovirus status from the catalog of TCR beta chain sequences, a statistical classification framework was built. A later analysis assigned V and J genes by comparing TCR nucleotide sequences with IMGT/GENE-DB human TR gene sequences. In a later analysis, CDR3 sequences and most-parsimonious VDJ recombination scenarios were assigned using the TCRdist pipeline. In a later analysis, each TCR beta chain was defined by its CDR3 amino acid sequence together with its V-gene family, and reads without a unique V-gene family were excluded. A later analysis removed 500 to 600 highly shared, low-generation-probability nucleotide sequences to deal with suspected cross-contamination and a sequencing artifact. A later analysis calculated a clonal expansion index for each public chain from normalized within-repertoire ranks of inferred template counts. In a later analysis, generation probabilities were computed using a VDJ recombination model fitted to out-of-frame rearrangements, and the results were checked against IGoR. A later analysis scored TCR-TCR, TCR-HLA and TCR-CMV co-occurrence with hypergeometric tests, applying a repertoire-size bias correction to TCR pairs. In a later analysis, false discovery rates were estimated by permuting HLA or CMV assignments 20 times. A later analysis grouped co-occurring TCRs with DBSCAN, adding TCRdist sequence similarity when clustering within HLA-allele-positive subsets. Co-occurrence clustering excluded repertoires with fewer than 30,000 or more than 120,000 public chains, plus five with anomalous nucleotide sharing. The immuneACCESS repertoire file appears here via TCRdb, limited to in-frame rearrangements. These files lack a portion of the clones; in checked studies, under half of the deficit traces to unresolved V genes, and the cause of the others is not known. V and J calls plus clone size are reproduced from that table; the DNA served to infer D and trimming. The sample table holds roughly 190,000 clones, of which roughly 77% were seen once. The top ten clonotypes cover 1.5% to 2% of the sample.

The research as a whole found: A total of 150 to 200 TCR beta chains were listed by the study as associated with cytomegalovirus. A cluster of highly shared sequence variants was judged likely to represent a technical artifact of the sequencing pipeline. According to a later analysis, parvovirus B19, influenza, CMV and Epstein-Barr virus appeared linked to several top co-occurrence clusters. A few of the identified cytomegalovirus-associated TCR beta chains were confirmed in vitro to be specific for cytomegalovirus antigens. Correlated functional status among segregating V segments might reflect linkage disequilibrium, but an unknown experimental factor could not be ruled out. CMV serostatus was the only immune exposure information available for the cohort. Because counts were too low, about 15 rarely observed V segments, including chromosome 9 orphons, were left out of the earlier analysis of some 600 of the donors. Strong co-occurrence of HLA alleles, especially DR and DQ, made assigning TCR associations to individual alleles difficult. A later analysis found that HLA-associated TCR beta chains were more clonally expanded and had lower generation probabilities than equally common non-associated chains. Sequencing depth was assumed to be roughly uniform across donors in the presence/absence analyses, though that assumption may not hold. In both the original and validation cohorts, the classifier was reported to diagnose cytomegalovirus status with high specificity and sensitivity. According to a later analysis, TCR association rates differed among HLA loci, with DRB1 alleles showing the most associated TCRs and HLA-C alleles showing the fewest. While some public TCRs were present in many individuals, most TCR sequences turned up only very rarely across donors. A later analysis associated about 16,000 TCR beta sequences with specific HLA alleles at a false discovery rate of 0.05. A further reported finding was that TCR beta sequences accurately predicted the HLA-A and HLA-B alleles for most subjects in the first cohort. Only TCR beta chains were sequenced in this cohort, and the absence of alpha or paired-chain data limited detectable features. Because HLA typing was unavailable for some donors at each locus, only the typed subset was used in association tests. Some IMGT-functional V segments, including TRBV6-2 and TRBV6-3, could not be told apart with the 87-base-pair reads, so those segments were excluded. The authors suggested that the approach could potentially be extended to other disease states and immunological phenotypes. According to a later analysis, most CMV-associated TCR beta chains appeared to be HLA-restricted, and the HLA associations seemed to be driven largely by CMV exposure. In an earlier analysis of fewer than 700 of the donors, most TCR beta V segments appeared in productive rearrangements about 87% or about 30% of the time, broadly matching IMGT annotations. According to a later genetic analysis, donors in an Asian-associated ancestry cluster had fewer N-insertions in productive TCRs than the approximately 700-donor mean. V-gene and J-gene trimming of TCR beta chains was associated with a missense DCLRE1C variant in a later genetic analysis, and the association was replicated in an independent cohort.

The sample consisted of PBMCs. The sequence derives from a woman aged 50 to 60 in good health and CMV-seronegative. The chain couples TRBV28 to TRBJ2-6; tentative D gene TRBD2, with 5 bases matching. The nucleotides read TGTGCCCCCGCGGACTCTTCTGGGGCCAACGTCCTGACTTTC. Translated, it reads CAPADSSGANVLTF.